One TCR beta chain is described in this entry. Its target is not known. A single record per CDR3 protein comes from TCRdb applying MiXCR to the RT-PCR reads. The data show roughly 150,000 distinct CDR3 sequences, about a tenth seen once. The CDR3 length is 15 residues. Germline V gene lookup returns CDR1 MNHNS and CDR2 SASEGT. V was cut by 6 bases and J by 5 bases, with 20 bases left in between. The data originate from a study of response to subunit inactivated influenza vaccine. Notes on the study in general: Researchers suggested that each seasonal influenza vaccination recruits few new T cells.

The source is a man aged 45-60 years who received an inactivated influenza vaccine. The V call is TRBV6-1, the J call TRBJ2-7; D uncertain. This material consisted of non-naive T cells sorted from PBMCs, taken around seven weeks after vaccination. The CDR3 spells CASSAGSLLAHEQYF. The CDR3 DNA follows: TGTGCCAGCAGCGCAGGCTCTTTATTGGCCCACGAGCAGTACTTC.